Included here is one T cell receptor (beta chain) sequence, with context. Its antigen is unknown. No clone much larger than this one lies a single base away; base qualities are absent. These data originate in a study of cytomegalovirus exposure and HLA in healthy donors (dated by TCRdb to the late 2010s). At the level of the whole study: The 500 to 800 repertoires of the first cohort and the roughly 110 validation repertoires were produced on the same platform, according to a later analysis. Along with the roughly 610-subject first cohort, a separate validation cohort of over a hundred different subjects was used. High-throughput TCR immunosequencing, statistical association of individual TCRs with disease status, and machine learning were combined to predict cytomegalovirus infection status. The study was designed to test whether signatures of past pathogen exposure could be identified by cataloging public T cell receptors.

The library came from the immunoSEQ multiplex PCR assay. Processing in the source paper ran as follows. A statistical classification framework was developed to diagnose cytomegalovirus status using the catalog of TCR beta chain sequences. Not all clones reach the TCRdb copy of this immuneACCESS table, which keeps in-frame sequences only. Checked studies attribute under half of the gap to unresolved V genes and leave the rest unexplained. V and J calls plus clone size are reproduced from that table; the DNA served to infer D and trimming. This sample is represented by 150,000 or so clones; just under 85% of them were singletons. The ten largest account for about 2.3% of the sample. The donors were included in the validation cohort of some 110 subjects, a group kept apart from the roughly 700-subject first cohort. Overall study outcomes, separate from this receptor: The study gave a list of 150 to 200 TCR beta chains associated with cytomegalovirus. In vitro tests confirmed that a few of the cytomegalovirus-associated TCR beta chains recognize cytomegalovirus antigens. The classifier was reported to diagnose cytomegalovirus status with high specificity and sensitivity in both the original cohort and the validation cohort. A later analysis lacked HLA typing for the validation cohort, so it scored co-occurrence in that cohort across all 130 or so repertoires. The authors suggested that the approach could potentially be extended to other disease states and immunological phenotypes. Most TCR sequences were seen in very few donors, while some public TCRs were found in many individuals. Of the cluster scores, 90% to 95% were above 0 in a later analysis, which found that TCRs clustered in the first cohort also tended to co-occur in the 95 to 150 validation repertoires.

The junction carries 7 bases between V and J, which are trimmed by 8 bases and 1 base respectively. Via the germline V gene (reference sequence), CDR1 is SGHNT and CDR2 YYREEE. The cysteine opens and the phenylalanine closes a CDR3 of 12 amino acids. Just the 36-base CDR3 DNA is kept, in frame starting at base 1. The sequence was obtained from a man younger than 45 in good health and CMV-seropositive. Sequenced material: PBMCs. The chain links TRBV5-4 with TRBJ1-3; the D gene is unclear. Here is the DNA: TGTGCCAGTCTCGGGTCTGGAAACACCATATATTTT. Protein translation: CASLGSGNTIYF.